This TCR beta chain was retrieved from a study of tumor-infiltrating lymphocytes in primary liver carcinoma. The wider study: Donors had hepatocellular carcinoma or combined HCC and intrahepatic cholangiocarcinoma.

CDR1 MGHRA and CDR2 YSYEKL come from the germline V gene. V lost 2 bases, J lost 6 bases, and 12 bases stayed unmatched. This CDR3 region has 17 residues. The investigators made TCR beta cDNA from about 510 ng total RNA, using a constant-region primer. Library construction for TCR beta comprised three nested multiplex PCR rounds performed with slightly modified ARM-PCR. Running nine to ten cycles apiece, the first two PCR rounds relied on TRBV1-TRBV30 forward primers together with a C-beta reverse primer. TCRdb redid the calling of the multiplex PCR reads with MiXCR, one entry per CDR3 protein. The sample holds 310,000 or so distinct CDR3 sequences; about 65% are singletons and the top ten take about 6.5%. Study-wide results and caveats: The study found tumor-adjacent and tumor-blood pairs overlapped less than tumor region pairs. Tumors had a significantly higher top-250-clone fraction than blood (p = 0.039).

Researchers drew blood RNA from unsorted whole blood and extracted germline DNA as well. Before the operation took place, about 4.4 milliliters of peripheral blood were collected. Turning to this clonotype: The antigen is unknown.

This clonotype was sampled from a man in his forties with primary liver carcinoma and hepatitis B virus infection. Sample: peripheral blood. The chain carries TRBV4-1 and TRBJ2-2; 7 bases align to TRBD2. The CDR3: CASSQRVEGGPPGELFF. For the CDR3, the DNA is TGCGCCAGCAGCCAACGGGTAGAGGGAGGGCCTCCCGGGGAGCTGTTTTTT.